This TCR beta chain was observed in a study of cytomegalovirus exposure and HLA in healthy donors. Study in general: An early release of data contained 70 million to 95 million unique TCRs, which came from HLA-typed donors.

13 Jbeta primers and 60 Vbeta primers were used for the PCR. TCRdb keeps only in-frame clones here, not all; method: immunoSEQ multiplex PCR. The data hold some 150,000 clones, with roughly 74% observed a single time. For this clone: Its antigen is still unknown.

General observations from the study: The listing of 160 or so TCR beta chains classed them as cytomegalovirus-associated.

The TCR was taken from a man in his late teens or twenties in good health and CMV-seronegative. The specimen was PBMCs.

The CDR3 spells CASSFRDRVVTDTQYF. Written as DNA, the CDR3 is TGTGCCAGCAGTTTTCGAGACAGGGTCGTCACAGATACGCAGTATTTT. This chain connects TRBV27 to TRBJ2-3; 7 bases align to TRBD1. V shed 3 bases, J shed 2 bases, and the junction held 8 bases outside the gene matches. The germline V gene has CDR1 MNHEY and CDR2 SMNVEV (reference sequence). The CDR3 is 16 amino acids.